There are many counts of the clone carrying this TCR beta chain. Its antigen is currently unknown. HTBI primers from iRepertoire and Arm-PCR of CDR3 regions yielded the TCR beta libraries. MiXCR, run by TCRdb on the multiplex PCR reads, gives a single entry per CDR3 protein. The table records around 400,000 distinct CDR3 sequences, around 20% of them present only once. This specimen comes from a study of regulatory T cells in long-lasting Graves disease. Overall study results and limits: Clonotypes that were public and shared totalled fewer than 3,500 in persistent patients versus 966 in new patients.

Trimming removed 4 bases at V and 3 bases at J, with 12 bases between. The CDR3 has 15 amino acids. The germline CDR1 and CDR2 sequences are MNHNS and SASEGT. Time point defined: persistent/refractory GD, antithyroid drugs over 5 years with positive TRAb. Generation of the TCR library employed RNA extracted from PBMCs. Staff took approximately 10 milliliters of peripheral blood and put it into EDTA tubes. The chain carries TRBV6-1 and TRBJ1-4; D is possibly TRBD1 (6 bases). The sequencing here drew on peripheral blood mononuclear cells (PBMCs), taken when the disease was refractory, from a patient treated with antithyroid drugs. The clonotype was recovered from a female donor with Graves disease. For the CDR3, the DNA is TGTGCCAGCAGTGCCTTGAGGGGGTCTAATGAAAAACTGTTTTTT. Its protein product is CASSALRGSNEKLFF.